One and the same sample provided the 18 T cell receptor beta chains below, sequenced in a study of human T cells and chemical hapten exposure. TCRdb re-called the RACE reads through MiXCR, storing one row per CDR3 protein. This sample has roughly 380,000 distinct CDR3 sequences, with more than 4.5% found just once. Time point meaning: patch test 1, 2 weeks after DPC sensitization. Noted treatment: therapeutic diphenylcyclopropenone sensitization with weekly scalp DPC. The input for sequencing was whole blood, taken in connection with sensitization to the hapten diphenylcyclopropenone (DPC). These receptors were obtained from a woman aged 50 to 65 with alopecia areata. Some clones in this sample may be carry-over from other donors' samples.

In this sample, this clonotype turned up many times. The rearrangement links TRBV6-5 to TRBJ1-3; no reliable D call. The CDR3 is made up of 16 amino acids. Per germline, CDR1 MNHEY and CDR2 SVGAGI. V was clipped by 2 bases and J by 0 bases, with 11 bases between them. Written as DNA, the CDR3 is TGTGCCAGCAGTTACGGGTCCGAGTCCTCTGGAAACACCATATATTTT. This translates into CASSYGSESSGNTIYF.

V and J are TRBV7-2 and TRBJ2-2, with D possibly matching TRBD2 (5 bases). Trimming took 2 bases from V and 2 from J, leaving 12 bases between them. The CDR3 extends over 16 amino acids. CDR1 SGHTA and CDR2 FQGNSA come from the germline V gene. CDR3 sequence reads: CASSLRTQTNTGELFF. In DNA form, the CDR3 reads TGTGCCAGCAGCTTAAGGACTCAAACAAACACCGGGGAGCTGTTTTTT.

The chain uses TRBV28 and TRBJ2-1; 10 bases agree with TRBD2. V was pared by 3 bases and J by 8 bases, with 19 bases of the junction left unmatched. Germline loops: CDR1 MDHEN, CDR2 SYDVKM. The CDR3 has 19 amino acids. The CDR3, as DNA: TGTGCCAGCAGTTTTCCTTTGAACTCCGGGACTAGCGTTATCCATGAGCAGTTCTTC. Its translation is CASSFPLNSGTSVIHEQFF.

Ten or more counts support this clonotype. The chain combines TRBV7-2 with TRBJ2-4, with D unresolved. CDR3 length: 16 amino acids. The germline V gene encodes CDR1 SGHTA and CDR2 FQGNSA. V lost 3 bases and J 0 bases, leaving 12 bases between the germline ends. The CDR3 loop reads CASSFAGSVAKNIQYF. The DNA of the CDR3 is TGTGCCAGCAGCTTTGCAGGATCAGTAGCCAAAAACATTCAGTACTTC.

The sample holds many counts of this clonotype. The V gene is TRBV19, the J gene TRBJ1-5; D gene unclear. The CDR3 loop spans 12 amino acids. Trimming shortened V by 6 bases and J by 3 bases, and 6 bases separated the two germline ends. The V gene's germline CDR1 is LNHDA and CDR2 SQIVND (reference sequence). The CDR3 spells CASRSANQPQHF. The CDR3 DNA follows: TGTGCCAGTAGGTCAGCCAATCAGCCCCAGCATTTT.

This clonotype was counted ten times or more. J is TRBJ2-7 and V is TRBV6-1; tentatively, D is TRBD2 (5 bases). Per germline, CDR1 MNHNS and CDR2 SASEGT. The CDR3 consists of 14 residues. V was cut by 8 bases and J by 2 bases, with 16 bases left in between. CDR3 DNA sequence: TGTGCCAGCCTTATAGGACTTGACGCCTACGAGCAGTACTTC. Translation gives CASLIGLDAYEQYF.

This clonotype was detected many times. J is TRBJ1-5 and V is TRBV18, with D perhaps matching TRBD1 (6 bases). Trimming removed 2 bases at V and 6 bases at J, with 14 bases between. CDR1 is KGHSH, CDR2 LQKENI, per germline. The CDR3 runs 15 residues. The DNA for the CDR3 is TGTGCCAGCTCACCATCACAGGGACGGAGTCAGCCCCAGCATTTT. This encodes CASSPSQGRSQPQHF.

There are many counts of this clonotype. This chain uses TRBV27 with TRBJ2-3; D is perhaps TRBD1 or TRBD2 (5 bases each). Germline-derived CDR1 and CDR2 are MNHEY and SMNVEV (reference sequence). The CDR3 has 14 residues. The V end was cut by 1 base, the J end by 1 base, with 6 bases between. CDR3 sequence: CASSLWDGTDTQYF. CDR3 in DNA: TGTGCCAGCAGTTTATGGGACGGCACAGATACGCAGTATTTT.

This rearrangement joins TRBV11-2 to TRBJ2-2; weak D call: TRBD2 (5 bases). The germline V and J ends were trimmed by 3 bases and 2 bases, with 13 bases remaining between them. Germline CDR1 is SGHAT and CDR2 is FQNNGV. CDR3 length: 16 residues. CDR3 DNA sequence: TGTGCCAGCAGCTTGCGGGCCCCCGTTAACACCGGGGAGCTGTTTTTT. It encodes CASSLRAPVNTGELFF.

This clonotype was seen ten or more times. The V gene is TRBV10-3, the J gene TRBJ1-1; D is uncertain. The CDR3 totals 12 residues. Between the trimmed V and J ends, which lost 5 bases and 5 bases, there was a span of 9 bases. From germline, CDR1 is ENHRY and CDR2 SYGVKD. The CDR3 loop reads CAISRQETEAFF. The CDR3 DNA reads TGTGCCATCAGTCGGCAGGAAACTGAAGCTTTCTTT.

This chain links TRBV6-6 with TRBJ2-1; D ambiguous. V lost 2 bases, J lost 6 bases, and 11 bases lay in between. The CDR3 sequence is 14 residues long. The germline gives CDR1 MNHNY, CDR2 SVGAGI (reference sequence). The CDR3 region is CASSYAESSNEQFF. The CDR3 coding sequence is TGTGCCAGCAGTTACGCGGAGAGTTCCAATGAGCAGTTCTTC.

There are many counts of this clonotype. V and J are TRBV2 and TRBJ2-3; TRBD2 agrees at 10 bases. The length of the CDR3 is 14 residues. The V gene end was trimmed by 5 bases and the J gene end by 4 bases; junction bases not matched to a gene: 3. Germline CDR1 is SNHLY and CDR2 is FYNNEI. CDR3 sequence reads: CASSTLAGADTQYF. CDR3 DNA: TGTGCCAGCAGTACCCTAGCGGGGGCAGATACGCAGTATTTT.

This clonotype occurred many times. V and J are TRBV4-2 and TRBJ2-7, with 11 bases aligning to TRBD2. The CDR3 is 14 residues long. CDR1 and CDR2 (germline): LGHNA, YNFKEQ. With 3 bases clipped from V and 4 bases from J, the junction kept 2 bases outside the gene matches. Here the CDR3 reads CASSHSGGVYEQYF. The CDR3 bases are TGTGCCAGCAGCCATAGCGGGGGGGTTTACGAGCAGTACTTC.

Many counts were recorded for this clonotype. This chain's CDR3 is CSVGPLYAAEAFF. CDR3 in DNA: TGCAGCGTTGGACCGTTGTACGCGGCTGAAGCTTTCTTT. The V gene is TRBV29-1, the J gene TRBJ1-1; D is unresolved. This CDR3 is 13 amino acids long. V dropped 4 bases and J dropped 6 bases, with 15 bases sitting between them. The V gene's germline CDR1 is SQVTM and CDR2 ANQGSEA.

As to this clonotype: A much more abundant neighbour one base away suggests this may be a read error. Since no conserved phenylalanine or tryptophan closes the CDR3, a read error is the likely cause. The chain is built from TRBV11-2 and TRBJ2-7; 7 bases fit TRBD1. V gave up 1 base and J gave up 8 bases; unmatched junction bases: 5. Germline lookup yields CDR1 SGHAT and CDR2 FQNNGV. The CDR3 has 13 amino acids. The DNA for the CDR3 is TGTGCCAGCAGCTTAGGAGACAGGGATAAGCAGTACCTC. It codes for CASSLGDRDKQYL.

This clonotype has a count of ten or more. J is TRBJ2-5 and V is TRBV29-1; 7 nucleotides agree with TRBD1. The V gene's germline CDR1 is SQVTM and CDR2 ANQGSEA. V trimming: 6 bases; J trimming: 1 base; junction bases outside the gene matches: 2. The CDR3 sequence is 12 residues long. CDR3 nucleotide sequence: TGCAGCGTCGACAGGGCCCAAGAGACCCAGTACTTC. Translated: CSVDRAQETQYF.

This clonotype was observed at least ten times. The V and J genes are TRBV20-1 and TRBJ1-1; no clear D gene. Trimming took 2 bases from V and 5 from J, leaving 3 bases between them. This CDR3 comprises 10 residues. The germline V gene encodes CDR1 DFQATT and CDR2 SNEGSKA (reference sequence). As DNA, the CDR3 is TGCAGTGCTAGACGAACTGAAGCTTTCTTT. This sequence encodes CSARRTEAFF.

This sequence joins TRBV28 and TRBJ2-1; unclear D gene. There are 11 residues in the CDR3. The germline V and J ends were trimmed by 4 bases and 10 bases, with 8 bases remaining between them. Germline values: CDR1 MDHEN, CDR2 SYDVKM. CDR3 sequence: CASSSGREQFF. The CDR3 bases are TGTGCCAGCAGTTCCGGTCGGGAGCAGTTCTTC.